A single sample is the source of the 19 T cell receptor beta chains below, sequenced in a study of T cell responses to AZD1222 COVID-19 vaccine. Generated by immunoSEQ multiplex PCR, the TCRdb table keeps only in-frame clones and is missing some. The top ten hold 5% to 6.5% of the sample, which has around 140,000 clones, 93% seen once. This specimen consisted of peripheral blood, obtained on day 0 of AZD1222 vaccination. Receptors originate from an adult in good health.

This chain joins TRBV27 and TRBJ2-1, with 9 bases aligning to TRBD1. After removal of 5 bases from V and 5 bases from J, the junction contained 10 bases not matched to a gene. This CDR3 is 16 amino acids long. Per the germline V gene, CDR1 is MNHEY and CDR2 is SMNVEV (reference sequence). The CDR3 is CASSPSQGATNNEQFF. For the CDR3, the DNA is TGTGCCAGCAGTCCCTCACAGGGGGCGACGAACAATGAGCAGTTCTTC.

This chain connects TRBV21-1 to TRBJ1-3. TRBV21-1 is noted as a pseudogene. The CDR3 is 15 residues long. The CDR3 bases are TGTGCCAGCAGCCCCCGGGGGGTCTCTGGAAACACCATATATTTT. It translates to CASSPRGVSGNTIYF.

This sequence joins TRBV4-1 and TRBJ1-2; D is undetermined. Germline V gene lookup returns CDR1 MGHRA and CDR2 YSYEKL. Trimming left V 1 base short and J 6 bases short, with 9 bases between. This CDR3 is 13 amino acids long. CDR3 DNA: TGCGCCAGCAGCCAAGCAGCGTCAGATGGCTACACCTTC. It translates to CASSQAASDGYTF.

The chain has TRBV4-1 and TRBJ2-2, with 10 nucleotides matching TRBD2. The ends lost 3 bases at V and 4 bases at J; junction bases unmatched: 5. Per the germline V gene, CDR1 is MGHRA and CDR2 is YSYEKL. This CDR3 comprises 16 residues. The CDR3 here is CASSHGLAEATGELFF. In DNA form, the CDR3 reads TGCGCCAGCAGCCATGGACTAGCGGAGGCCACCGGGGAGCTGTTTTTT.

This clone was found once. This chain uses TRBV7-2 with TRBJ2-1; D remains unclear. CDR1 SGHTA and CDR2 FQGNSA come from the germline V gene. Trimming stripped 3 bases from V and 5 bases from J, with 8 bases between. The CDR3 spans 13 residues. CDR3 DNA: TGTGCCAGCAGCTTGAAAGGAGACAATGAGCAGTTCTTC. It codes for CASSLKGDNEQFF.

In this sample, this clone turned up once. V gene TRBV5-4 combines with J gene TRBJ2-2, with D possibly TRBD1 on 6 matching bases. This CDR3 comprises 13 residues. Germline V gene data show CDR1 as SGHNT and CDR2 as YYREEE (reference sequence). Trimming took 4 bases from V and 5 from J, leaving 9 bases between them. The CDR3 here is CASSLQGTGELFF. CDR3 sequence (DNA): TGTGCCAGCAGCCTTCAGGGGACCGGGGAGCTGTTTTTT. The variable domain in full, with the rest retrieved from reference TRBV5-4 and TRBJ2-2, is ETGVTQSPTHLIKTRGQQVTLRCSSQSGHNTVSWYQQALGQGPQFIFQYYREEENGRGNFPPRFSGLQFPNYSSELNVNALELDDSALYLCASSLQGTGELFFGEGSRLTVL.

The chain joins TRBV6-5 to TRBJ2-3, with D possibly being TRBD2 (6 bases). The CDR3 covers 16 residues. Germline lookup yields CDR1 MNHEY and CDR2 SVGAGI. Trimming removed 0 bases from V and 1 base from J, with 11 bases in between. The CDR3, as DNA: TGTGCCAGCAGTTACTCGGGGGGAGTAGGCACAGATACGCAGTATTTT. Translating it yields CASSYSGGVGTDTQYF.

The chain carries TRBV11-2 and TRBJ1-2, with D unclear. Trimming cost V 5 bases and J 2 bases, with 9 bases left between them. Germline V lookup: CDR1 SGHAT, CDR2 FQNNGV. CDR3 length: 13 residues. CDR3 sequence (DNA): TGTGCCAGCAGCGCCTCGGGGAACTATGGCTACACCTTC. Its protein product is CASSASGNYGYTF.

This rearrangement joins TRBV10-1 to TRBJ2-5, with 11 bases fitting TRBD2. Trimming at V came to 2 bases and at J to 1 base, leaving 3 bases not matched to a gene. Per the germline V gene, CDR1 is WNHNN and CDR2 is SYGVQD (reference sequence). CDR3 size: 16 residues. CDR3 bases: TGCGCCAGCAGTGAGGGGCTAGCGGGAGGCCAAGAGACCCAGTACTTC. Protein sequence: CASSEGLAGGQETQYF.

This clone was detected only once. This chain connects TRBV5-1 to TRBJ2-5; D unclear. Germline lookup yields CDR1 SGHRS and CDR2 YFSETQ. The CDR3 is 15 amino acids. Trimming pared 2 bases from V and 2 bases from J, leaving 13 bases between. CDR3 sequence: CASSFRWQSQETQYF. Written as DNA, the CDR3 is TGCGCCAGCAGCTTTCGGTGGCAGTCTCAAGAGACCCAGTACTTC.

The J gene is TRBJ2-1, the V gene TRBV18; tentatively, D is TRBD1 (6 bases). The CDR3 spans 13 residues. Germline loops: CDR1 KGHSH, CDR2 LQKENI. V was shortened by 6 bases and J by 2 bases, with 8 bases between the two germline ends. CDR3 in amino acids: CASSRDTYNEQFF. CDR3 nucleotide sequence: TGTGCCAGCTCTCGGGACACCTACAATGAGCAGTTCTTC.

The count of this clone is one. The gene calls are TRBV30 and TRBJ2-7, with TRBD2 matching 12 bases. CDR1 is GTSNPN, CDR2 SVGIG, per germline (reference sequence). The junction had 6 bases not matched to a gene; V was cut back by 5 bases and J by 7 bases. CDR3 length: 13 residues. CDR3 sequence reads: CAWGGTSGREQYF. The CDR3 coding sequence is TGTGCCTGGGGGGGGACTAGCGGGCGTGAGCAGTACTTC.

The sample holds a few counts of this clone. The chain combines TRBV29-1 with TRBJ2-7; D not certain. The germline gives CDR1 SQVTM, CDR2 ANQGSEA. The CDR3 consists of 11 residues. V was clipped by 5 bases and J by 2 bases, with 7 bases between them. CDR3 protein: CSVRQTYEQYF. In DNA form, the CDR3 reads TGCAGCGTTAGGCAGACCTACGAGCAGTACTTC.

This clone was detected a few times. This sequence joins TRBV19 and TRBJ1-5, with 9 bases aligning to TRBD1. This CDR3 region has 14 residues. The V gene end was trimmed by 5 bases and the J gene end by 9 bases; junction bases not matched to a gene: 8. The germline V gene encodes CDR1 LNHDA and CDR2 SQIVND (reference sequence). This chain's CDR3 is CASSPGTGSPPQHF. The CDR3 nucleotides are TGTGCCAGTAGTCCCGGGACAGGGAGCCCGCCCCAGCATTTT.

The chain recombines TRBV11-2 with TRBJ2-2; TRBD2 matches at 7 bases. The germline gives CDR1 SGHAT, CDR2 FQNNGV. The CDR3 is 16 amino acids. V was pared by 4 bases and J by 6 bases, with 11 bases of the junction left unmatched. CDR3 DNA sequence: TGTGCCAGCAGCTCCGGGACTAAAAGCGTCGCCGGGGAGCTGTTTTTT. It codes for CASSSGTKSVAGELFF.

This clone was found many times. The sample carries other DNA sequences with the same CDR3. The rearrangement joins TRBV18 to TRBJ1-2, with TRBD1 matching over 8 bases. Trimming at V came to 2 bases and at J to 1 base, leaving 6 bases not matched to a gene. The CDR3 spans 16 residues. CDR1 and CDR2 (germline): KGHSH, LQKENI. CDR3 in DNA: TGTGCCAGCTCACCAGTCCAGGGGGCGAGTAACTATGGCTACACCTTC. This translates into CASSPVQGASNYGYTF.

The genes are TRBV7-8 and TRBJ1-4; D possibly corresponds to TRBD1 (5 bases). The CDR3 is 13 residues long. Looked up from germline, CDR1 is SGHVS and CDR2 is FQNEAQ. V was cut by 3 bases and J by 8 bases, with 10 bases left in between. The CDR3, as DNA: TGTGCCAGCAGCTTGGGGCAGGCGGAAAAACTGTTTTTT. Translating gives CASSLGQAEKLFF.

This chain links TRBV5-1 with TRBJ2-1; 8 positions agree with TRBD2. This CDR3 has 15 amino acids. V trimming: 4 bases; J trimming: 2 bases; junction bases outside the gene matches: 5. Germline V gene sequence: CDR1 SGHRS, CDR2 YFSETQ. The CDR3 is CASSVSGSAYNEQFF. CDR3 bases: TGCGCCAGCAGCGTCAGCGGGAGTGCCTACAATGAGCAGTTCTTC.

The chain uses TRBV10-1 and TRBJ1-3, with TRBD1 identical over 8 bases. The CDR3 consists of 13 residues. Germline loops: CDR1 WNHNN, CDR2 SYGVQD (reference sequence). V lost 6 bases and J lost 4; bases outside the gene matches: 2. The CDR3 loop reads CASRGDRGNTIYF. Written as DNA, the CDR3 is TGCGCCAGCAGGGGGGACAGGGGAAACACCATATATTTT.